The sample holds many counts of the clone carrying this T cell receptor (beta chain). The data originate from a study of regulatory T cells in long-lasting Graves disease. As for time point: newly diagnosed GD, antithyroid drugs for less than 3 months. PBMC-derived RNA was used for the TCR library. Combining iRepertoire HTBI primers with Arm-PCR of CDR3 regions, the authors built TCR beta libraries. One entry per CDR3 protein, called by TCRdb with MiXCR from the multiplex PCR reads. The sample records around 480,000 distinct CDR3 sequences, approximately 16% being singletons. The CDR3 runs to 15 residues. V lost 0 bases to trimming and J lost 9 bases; unmatched junction nucleotides: 8. CDR1 and CDR2 from the germline V gene are DFQATT and SNEGSKA (reference sequence). In addition, the sample was reused for a study of T cells in Graves' hyperthyroidism and ophthalmopathy.

The rearrangement uses TRBV20-1 and TRBJ2-1, with 10 bases identical to TRBD2. The clonotype comes from a woman aged 35-65 years with Graves disease. Material: peripheral blood mononuclear cells (PBMCs), obtained at new diagnosis, from a patient treated with antithyroid drugs. The CDR3 DNA reads as TGCAGTGCTAGAGAGGGAAGCGGGGGGGCCTTTGAGCAGTTCTTC. Protein sequence: CSAREGSGGAFEQFF.